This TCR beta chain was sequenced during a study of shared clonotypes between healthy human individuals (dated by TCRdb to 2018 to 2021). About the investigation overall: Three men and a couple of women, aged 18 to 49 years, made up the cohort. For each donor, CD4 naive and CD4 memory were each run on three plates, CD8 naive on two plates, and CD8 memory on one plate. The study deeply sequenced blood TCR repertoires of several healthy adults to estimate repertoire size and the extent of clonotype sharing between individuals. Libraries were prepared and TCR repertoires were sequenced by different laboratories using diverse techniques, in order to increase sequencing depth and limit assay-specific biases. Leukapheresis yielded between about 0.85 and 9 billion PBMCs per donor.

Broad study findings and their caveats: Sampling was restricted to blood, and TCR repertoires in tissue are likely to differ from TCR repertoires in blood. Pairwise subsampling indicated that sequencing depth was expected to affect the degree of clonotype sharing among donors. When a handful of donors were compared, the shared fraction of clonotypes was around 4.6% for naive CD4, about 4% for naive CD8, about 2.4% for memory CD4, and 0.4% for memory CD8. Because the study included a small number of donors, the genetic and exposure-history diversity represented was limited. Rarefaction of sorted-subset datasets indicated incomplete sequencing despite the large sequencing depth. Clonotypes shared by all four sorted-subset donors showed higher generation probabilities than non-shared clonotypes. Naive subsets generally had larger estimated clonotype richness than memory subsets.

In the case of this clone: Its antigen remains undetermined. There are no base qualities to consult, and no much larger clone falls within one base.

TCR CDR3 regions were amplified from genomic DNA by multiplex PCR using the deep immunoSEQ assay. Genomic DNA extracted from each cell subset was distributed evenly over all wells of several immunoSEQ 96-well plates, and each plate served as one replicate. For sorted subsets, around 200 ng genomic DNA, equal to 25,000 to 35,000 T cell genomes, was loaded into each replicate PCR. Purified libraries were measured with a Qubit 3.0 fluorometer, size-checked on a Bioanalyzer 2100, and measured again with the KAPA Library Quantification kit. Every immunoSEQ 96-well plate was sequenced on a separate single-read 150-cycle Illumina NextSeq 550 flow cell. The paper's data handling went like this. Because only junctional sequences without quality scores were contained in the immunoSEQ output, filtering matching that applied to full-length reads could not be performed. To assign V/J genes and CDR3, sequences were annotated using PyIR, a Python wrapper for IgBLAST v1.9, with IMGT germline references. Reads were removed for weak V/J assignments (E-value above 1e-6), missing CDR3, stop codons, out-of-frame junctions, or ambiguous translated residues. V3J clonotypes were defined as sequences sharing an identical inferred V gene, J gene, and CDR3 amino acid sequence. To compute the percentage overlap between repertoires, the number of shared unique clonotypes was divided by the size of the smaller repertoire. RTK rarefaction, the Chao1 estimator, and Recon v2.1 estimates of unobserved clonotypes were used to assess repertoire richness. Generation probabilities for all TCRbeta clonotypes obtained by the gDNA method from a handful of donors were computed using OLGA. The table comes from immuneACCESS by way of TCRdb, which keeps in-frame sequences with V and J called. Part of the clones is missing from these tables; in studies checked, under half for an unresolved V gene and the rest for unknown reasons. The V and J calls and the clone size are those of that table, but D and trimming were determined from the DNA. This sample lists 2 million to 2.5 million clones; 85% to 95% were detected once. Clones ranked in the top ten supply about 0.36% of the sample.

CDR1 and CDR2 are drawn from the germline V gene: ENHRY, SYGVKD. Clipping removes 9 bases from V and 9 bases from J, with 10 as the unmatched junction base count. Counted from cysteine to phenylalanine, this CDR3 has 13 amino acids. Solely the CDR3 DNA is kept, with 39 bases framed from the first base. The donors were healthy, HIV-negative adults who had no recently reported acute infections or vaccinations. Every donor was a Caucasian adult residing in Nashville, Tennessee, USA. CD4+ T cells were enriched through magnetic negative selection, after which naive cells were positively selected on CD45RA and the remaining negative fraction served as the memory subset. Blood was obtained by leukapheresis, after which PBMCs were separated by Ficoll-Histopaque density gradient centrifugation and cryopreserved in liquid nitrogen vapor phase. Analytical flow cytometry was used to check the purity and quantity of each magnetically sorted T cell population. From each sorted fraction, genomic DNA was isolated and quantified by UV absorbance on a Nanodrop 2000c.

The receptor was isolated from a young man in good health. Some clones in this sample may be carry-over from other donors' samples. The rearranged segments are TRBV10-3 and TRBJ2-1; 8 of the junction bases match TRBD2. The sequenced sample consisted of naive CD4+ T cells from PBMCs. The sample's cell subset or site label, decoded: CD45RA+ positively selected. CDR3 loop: CAIEPGTRSEQFF. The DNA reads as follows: TGTGCCATTGAACCCGGGACTAGGAGTGAGCAGTTCTTC.